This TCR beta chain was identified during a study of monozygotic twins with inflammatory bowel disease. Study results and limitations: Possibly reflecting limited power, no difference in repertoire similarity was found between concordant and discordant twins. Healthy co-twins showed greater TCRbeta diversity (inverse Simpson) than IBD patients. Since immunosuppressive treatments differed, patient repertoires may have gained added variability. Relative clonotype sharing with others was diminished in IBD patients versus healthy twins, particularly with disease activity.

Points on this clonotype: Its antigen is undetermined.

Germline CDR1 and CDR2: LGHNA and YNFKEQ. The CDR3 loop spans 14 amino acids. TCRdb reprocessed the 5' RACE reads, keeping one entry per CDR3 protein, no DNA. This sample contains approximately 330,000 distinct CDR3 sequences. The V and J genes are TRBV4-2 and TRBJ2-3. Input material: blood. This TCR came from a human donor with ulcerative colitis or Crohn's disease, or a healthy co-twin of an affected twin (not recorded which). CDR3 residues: CASSPALTPGTQYF.